The 16 T cell receptor beta chains in this list originate from one sample, sequenced in a study of blood T cell repertoires in COVID-19. Sequencing used immunoSEQ multiplex PCR; TCRdb keeps in-frame clones, though not all of them. The sample has about 140,000 clones, 75% to 80% seen once. Sequencing was done on a sample of peripheral blood. The origin of the receptors is a woman in her fifties or sixties with active or convalescent COVID-19.

The chain recombines TRBV7-2 with TRBJ1-2; no definite D call. Germline CDR1 reads SGHTA; CDR2 reads FQGNSA. V shed 5 bases and J shed 2 bases, with 9 bases lying between them. The CDR3 consists of 13 residues. The CDR3 nucleotides read TGTGCCAGCAGCCCTGACACCAACTATGGCTACACCTTC. Amino acid sequence: CASSPDTNYGYTF. Complete variable domain (other parts from reference TRBV7-2 and TRBJ1-2): GAGVSQSPSNKVTEKGKDVELRCDPISGHTALYWYRQSLGQGLEFLIYFQGNSAPDKSGLPSDRFSAERTGGSVSTLTIQRTQQEDSAVYLCASSPDTNYGYTFGSGTRLTVV.

The chain joins TRBV6-2 or TRBV6-3 to TRBJ2-1; 11 bases line up with TRBD2. CDR1 is MNHEY and CDR2 is SVGEGT in the germline V gene. This CDR3 region has 15 residues. Trimming cost V 5 bases and J 6 bases; bases outside gene matches: 6. The CDR3 loop reads CASSAIGTSGNEQFF. As DNA, the CDR3 is TGTGCCAGCAGTGCCATTGGGACTAGCGGCAATGAGCAGTTCTTC.

V and J are TRBV14 and TRBJ2-1, with D perhaps TRBD2 (6 bases). CDR3 size: 15 residues. From germline, CDR1 is SGHDN and CDR2 FVKESK. Trimming took 4 bases from V and 8 from J, leaving 18 bases between them. CDR3 residues: CASSRLVFGRDEQFF. In nucleotides, the CDR3 is TGTGCCAGCAGCCGACTAGTGTTCGGGCGTGATGAGCAGTTCTTC.

CDR3 residues: CSVEGPQDRESPDTQYF. The DNA for the CDR3 is TGCAGCGTTGAAGGTCCCCAGGACAGGGAGTCCCCAGATACGCAGTATTTT. The V gene is TRBV29-1, the J gene TRBJ2-3; 8 bases agree with TRBD1. The CDR3 extends over 17 amino acids. With V trimmed by 1 base and J by 4 bases, 13 bases remained unmatched. Per germline, CDR1 SQVTM and CDR2 ANQGSEA.

The chain combines TRBV28 with TRBJ2-2; 7 bases map to TRBD2. The CDR3 contains 15 residues. V gave up 2 bases and J gave up 0 bases; unmatched junction bases: 0. The germline gives CDR1 MDHEN, CDR2 SYDVKM. The CDR3 DNA reads as TGTGCCAGCAGTTTAGCGGGAGCGAACACCGGGGAGCTGTTTTTT. This codes for CASSLAGANTGELFF.

J is TRBJ2-3 and V is TRBV2, with 9 bases matching TRBD1. The CDR3 is 14 residues long. Germline values: CDR1 SNHLY, CDR2 FYNNEI. J was trimmed by 4 bases and V by 6 bases; bases with no gene match: 5. The CDR3 DNA sequence: TGTGCCAGCAGAAGACAGGGGGGCGCAGATACGCAGTATTTT. Its translation: CASRRQGGADTQYF.

This rearrangement joins TRBV20-1 to TRBJ2-7; 12 bases are shared with TRBD2. Germline CDR1 is DFQATT and CDR2 is SNEGSKA (reference sequence). The length of the CDR3 is 16 residues. With V trimmed by 3 bases and J by 3 bases, 9 bases remained unmatched. CDR3 sequence reads: CSASSSGRAGFYEQYF. CDR3 sequence (DNA): TGCAGTGCTAGTTCTAGCGGGAGGGCCGGCTTCTACGAGCAGTACTTC.

The rearrangement links TRBV25-1 to TRBJ2-7, with TRBD1 identical over 12 bases. CDR1 and CDR2 from the germline V gene are MGHDK and SYGVNS. This CDR3 has 15 amino acids. After removal of 6 bases from V and 6 bases from J, the junction contained 9 bases not matched to a gene. Here the CDR3 DNA reads TGTGCCAGCAGCCAAACCGGGACAGGGGGCGGCGAGCAGTACTTC. Amino acid sequence: CASSQTGTGGGEQYF.

In this sample, this clone turned up a few times. This rearrangement joins TRBV28 to TRBJ2-4; D is perhaps TRBD2 (5 bases). The CDR3 is made up of 16 amino acids. Germline CDR1 is MDHEN and CDR2 is SYDVKM. Trimming removed 6 bases at V and 6 bases at J, with 21 bases between. CDR3 sequence reads: CASRRSPGMTRNIQYF. The DNA for the CDR3 is TGTGCCAGCAGAAGATCTCCCGGGATGACAAGAAACATTCAGTACTTC.

The CDR3, as DNA: TGTGCCAGCATCATCCAGGGAGGCACTGAAGCTTTCTTT. This encodes CASIIQGGTEAFF. V is TRBV3-1 (or the pseudogene TRBV3-2) and J is TRBJ1-1, with D maybe TRBD1 (5 bases). The CDR3 runs to 13 residues. Germline loops: CDR1 LGHDT, CDR2 YNNKEL (reference sequence). Trimming cost V 7 bases and J 4 bases, with 13 bases left between them.

The chain has TRBV7-8 and TRBJ1-5; 8 nucleotides agree with TRBD1. In germline, CDR1 is SGHVS, CDR2 FQNEAQ. This CDR3 contains 14 residues. The junction had 4 bases not matched to a gene; V was cut back by 7 bases and J by 2 bases. This CDR3 reads CASNLDRGNQPQHF. As DNA, the CDR3 is TGTGCCAGCAACCTGGACAGGGGCAATCAGCCCCAGCATTTT.

The chain combines TRBV19 with TRBJ1-5, with TRBD1 matching 7 bases. The length of the CDR3 is 15 residues. Germline lookup yields CDR1 LNHDA and CDR2 SQIVND (reference sequence). With 5 bases clipped from V and 1 base from J, the junction kept 5 bases outside the gene matches. CDR3 region: CASSWGQRSNQPQHF. CDR3 coding DNA: TGTGCCAGTAGTTGGGGACAGAGAAGCAATCAGCCCCAGCATTTT.

This clone was picked up many times. This chain links TRBV30 with TRBJ1-5; no clear D. Germline V CDR1 and CDR2: GTSNPN, SVGIG (reference sequence). The ends were cut back, 0 bases at V and 2 bases at J, with 11 bases in the middle. The CDR3 loop spans 15 amino acids. The CDR3 nucleotides read TGTGCCTGGAGTGTACACGGTCAGGGCAATCAGCCCCAGCATTTT. Translated: CAWSVHGQGNQPQHF.

This chain links TRBV28 with TRBJ1-2; TRBD1 matches at 8 bases. In germline, CDR1 is MDHEN, CDR2 SYDVKM. V gave up 2 bases and J gave up 2 bases; unmatched junction bases: 16. CDR3 length: 19 residues. The CDR3: CASSLARSRDRLVNYGYTF. CDR3 DNA sequence: TGTGCCAGCAGTTTAGCCCGGTCCCGGGACAGGTTGGTGAACTATGGCTACACCTTC.

The chain has TRBV7-9 and TRBJ2-6; D remains ambiguous. V lost 1 base to trimming and J lost 0 bases, with 7 bases between them. Germline CDR1 reads SEHNR; CDR2 reads FQNEAQ (reference sequence). The CDR3 runs 16 residues. The CDR3 region has the DNA TGTGCCAGCAGCTTAGTAACCAGCTCTGGGGCCAACGTCCTGACTTTC. It codes for CASSLVTSSGANVLTF.

On this clone itself: Other DNA sequences in this sample translate to the same CDR3. The chain's CDR3 is CASSLDRGTGELFF. The CDR3 nucleotides are TGTGCCAGCAGCTTGGACAGGGGGACCGGGGAGCTGTTTTTT. This chain links TRBV5-4 with TRBJ2-2, with 8 bases aligning to TRBD1. After removal of 0 bases from V and 5 bases from J, the junction contained 0 bases not matched to a gene. Germline V gene lookup returns CDR1 SGHNT and CDR2 YYREEE (reference sequence). The CDR3 spans 14 residues.